These T cell receptor beta chains were read from a single sample in a study of T cell changes during pregnancy in multiple sclerosis. This table comes from immunoSEQ multiplex PCR, and its TCRdb copy is limited to in-frame clones, with some not included. There are under 100,000 clones in the sample; about 95% occur only once, and over 0.95% lies in the top ten. Material: peripheral blood, obtained in the second trimester of pregnancy. The receptors were sampled from a female donor with multiple sclerosis, enrolled in a pregnancy study. CDR3s include the opening cysteine and the closing phenylalanine or tryptophan. The D gene is left open where the match is weak. Clone size is stated in some rows and not others, as once, few, many or a class when expanded.

>TRBV9|NA|TRBJ2-2|TRBD1
CASSVAGTGSGELFF
TGTGCCAGCAGCGTAGCTGGGACAGGTAGCGGGGAGCTGTTTTTT
>TRBV7-9|NA|TRBJ2-7|TRBD2
CASSLTSGRESYEQYF
TGTGCCAGCAGCTTGACTAGCGGGCGGGAGAGCTACGAGCAGTACTTC
>TRBV5-1|once|TRBJ2-7|NA
CASSLGTALVQSPEQYF
TGCGCCAGCAGCTTGGGGACAGCCCTTGTTCAGTCCCCCGAGCAGTACTTC
>TRBV15|NA|TRBJ2-3|NA
CATSTREMAAGITDTQYF
TGTGCCACCAGCACTCGAGAGATGGCGGCGGGAATCACAGATACGCAGTATTTT
>TRBV2|NA|TRBJ2-5|TRBD2
CASSERLAGARETQYF
TGTGCCAGCAGTGAGAGGCTAGCGGGAGCGAGAGAGACCCAGTACTTC
>TRBV4-1|NA|TRBJ1-2|NA
CASSQVQGYDGYTF
TGCGCCAGCAGCCAAGTACAGGGCTACGATGGCTACACCTTC
>TRBV13|NA|TRBJ1-1|NA
CASSRPRRDTEAFF
TGTGCCAGCAGCCGTCCGCGACGGGACACTGAAGCTTTCTTT
>TRBV27|NA|TRBJ1-4|NA
CASSRPGSEKLFF
TGTGCCAGCAGTCGACCCGGGAGTGAAAAACTGTTTTTT
>TRBV29-1|NA|TRBJ2-7|TRBD1
CSVLGQGLFYEQYF
TGCAGCGTGCTGGGACAGGGCCTTTTCTACGAGCAGTACTTC
>TRBV30|NA|TRBJ2-7|TRBD2
CAWSVPGGTYEQYF
TGTGCCTGGAGTGTACCCGGGGGGACCTACGAGCAGTACTTC
>TRBV2|NA|TRBJ1-1|NA
CASSGVQGQPSEAFF
TGTGCCAGCAGTGGGGTACAGGGTCAGCCCTCAGAAGCTTTCTTT
>TRBV5-6|NA|TRBJ2-7|TRBD2
CASSLTRGWGTSYEQYF
TGTGCCAGCAGCTTGACTAGGGGGTGGGGGACTAGCTACGAGCAGTACTTC
>TRBV25-1|NA|TRBJ2-5|TRBD2
CASSESSPSGGYQETQYF
TGTGCCAGCAGTGAATCATCCCCTAGCGGGGGGTACCAAGAGACCCAGTACTTC
>TRBV30|NA|TRBJ2-7|TRBD1
CAWSGGGMAEQYF
TGTGCCTGGAGTGGAGGGGGCATGGCCGAGCAGTACTTC
>TRBV27|NA|TRBJ1-2|NA
CASSSKQGYGYTF
TGTGCCAGCAGTTCCAAACAGGGATATGGCTACACCTTC
>TRBV10-3|NA|TRBJ2-7|TRBD2
CAISQGGSGRDEQYF
TGTGCCATCAGCCAAGGCGGGAGCGGGAGAGACGAGCAGTACTTC
>TRBV15|NA|TRBJ2-5|NA
CATSRHRSETQYF
TGTGCCACCAGCAGACACAGGTCTGAGACCCAGTACTTC
>TRBV13|once|TRBJ2-5|NA
CASSLGAAETQYF
TGTGCCAGCAGCTTGGGGGCTGCGGAGACCCAGTACTTC
>TRBV27|NA|TRBJ1-4|NA
CASSFRGHPNEKLFF
TGTGCCAGCAGTTTTCGAGGACATCCTAATGAAAAACTGTTTTTT
>TRBV2|NA|TRBJ2-7|TRBD2
CASKAGLAEYEQYF
TGTGCCAGCAAGGCGGGACTAGCGGAATACGAGCAGTACTTC
>TRBV9|NA|TRBJ2-1|TRBD2
CASSALAELSGEQFF
TGTGCCAGCAGCGCCCTAGCGGAGCTCTCAGGCGAGCAGTTCTTC
>TRBV10-1|NA|TRBJ2-5|TRBD2
CASSETSGRASETQYF
TGCGCCAGCAGTGAGACAAGCGGGAGGGCGTCTGAGACCCAGTACTTC
>TRBV27|once|TRBJ2-1|TRBD1
CASSQDRGSYNEQFF
TGTGCCAGCAGCCAAGACAGGGGCTCCTACAATGAGCAGTTCTTC
>TRBV29-1|NA|TRBJ1-2|NA
CSVEGEGYGYTF
TGCAGCGTTGAGGGGGAGGGCTATGGCTACACCTTC
>TRBV19|once|TRBJ2-7|TRBD2
CASSSGTSGRYEQYF
TGTGCCAGTAGTTCCGGGACTAGCGGGAGGTACGAGCAGTACTTC
>TRBV30|NA|TRBJ2-7|NA
CAWSSGLAYEQYF
TGTGCCTGGAGTTCTGGGCTGGCCTACGAGCAGTACTTC
>TRBV7-8|NA|TRBJ1-1|TRBD1
CASSRQGAPEAFF
TGTGCCAGCAGCAGACAGGGGGCCCCTGAAGCTTTCTTT
>TRBV10-3|NA|TRBJ2-5|TRBD2
CAIRLAGQETQYF
TGTGCCATCAGGCTAGCGGGCCAAGAGACCCAGTACTTC
>TRBV27|NA|TRBJ2-4|TRBD2
CASISGGPGRGAKNIQYF
TGTGCCAGCATTTCGGGAGGGCCCGGGCGGGGAGCCAAAAACATTCAGTACTTC
>TRBV28|NA|TRBJ1-5|TRBD1
CASSRTGDQPQHF
TGTGCCAGCAGTAGGACAGGGGACCAGCCCCAGCATTTT
>TRBV29-1|NA|TRBJ2-1|TRBD2
CSVRAGESVGQFF
TGCAGCGTTCGAGCGGGAGAGAGTGTAGGGCAGTTCTTC
>TRBV27|once|TRBJ1-2|NA
CASSLRGGGDWGGYTF
TGTGCCAGCAGTTTAAGAGGCGGGGGGGACTGGGGGGGCTACACCTTC
>TRBV10-1|NA|TRBJ2-7|TRBD1
CASSEPDRPYEQYF
TGCGCCAGCAGTGAACCGGACAGGCCTTACGAGCAGTACTTC
>TRBV27|once|TRBJ2-1|NA
CASAVGGARNEQFF
TGTGCCAGCGCCGTAGGAGGGGCGCGGAATGAGCAGTTCTTC
>TRBV30|NA|TRBJ1-4|NA
CAWSHRVGSNEKLFF
TGTGCCTGGAGTCACAGGGTCGGTAGTAATGAAAAACTGTTTTTT
>TRBV5-5|NA|TRBJ1-3|TRBD1
CASSLEGQGAGNTIYF
TGTGCCAGCAGCTTGGAGGGGCAGGGGGCTGGAAACACCATATATTTT
>TRBV19|NA|TRBJ1-5|TRBD1
CASQQGGNQPQHF
TGTGCCAGTCAACAGGGGGGCAATCAGCCCCAGCATTTT
>TRBV5-1|NA|TRBJ1-4|NA
CASSIIPTNEKLFF
TGCGCCAGCAGCATCATCCCAACTAATGAAAAACTGTTTTTT
>TRBV5-1|NA|TRBJ2-4|NA
CASSLANGGQAKNIQYF
TGCGCCAGCAGCTTGGCCAATGGGGGCCAGGCCAAAAACATTCAGTACTTC
>TRBV11-2|NA|TRBJ2-2|NA
CASSLDGTVTGELFF
TGTGCCAGCAGCTTAGATGGGACTGTGACCGGGGAGCTGTTTTTT
>TRBV30|NA|TRBJ2-7|TRBD1
CAWSADRGSEQYF
TGTGCCTGGAGTGCTGACAGGGGATCCGAGCAGTACTTC
>TRBV19|NA|TRBJ1-5|TRBD1
CATGGQGAQPQHF
TGTGCCACCGGTGGACAGGGGGCCCAGCCCCAGCATTTT
>TRBV27|NA|TRBJ2-1|NA
CASSLSRGGAEQFF
TGTGCCAGCAGTTTATCGCGTGGCGGAGCTGAGCAGTTCTTC
>TRBV5-6|NA|TRBJ2-7|TRBD2
CASSSGLAGTLRDEQYF
TGTGCCAGCAGCTCGGGACTAGCGGGAACATTGCGCGACGAGCAGTACTTC
>TRBV14|NA|TRBJ2-1|NA
CASSQELYNEQFF
TGTGCCAGCAGCCAAGAACTTTACAATGAGCAGTTCTTC
>TRBV7-9|NA|TRBJ1-1|NA
CASSSIGRGGLNTEAFF
TGTGCCAGCAGCTCGATAGGGAGGGGGGGACTGAACACTGAAGCTTTCTTT
>TRBV28|NA|TRBJ2-7|TRBD2
CASSLAGGTYEQYF
TGTGCCAGCAGTTTAGCGGGAGGGACCTACGAGCAGTACTTC
>TRBV6-5|few|TRBJ2-1|NA
CASRVGRHTYNEQFF
TGTGCCAGCCGCGTAGGGAGGCATACCTACAATGAGCAGTTCTTC
>TRBV28|NA|TRBJ2-6|NA
CASRGGAPGWGRSGANVLTF
TGTGCCAGCAGGGGCGGGGCCCCGGGATGGGGACGCTCTGGGGCCAACGTCCTGACTTTC
>TRBV5-4|NA|TRBJ2-1|TRBD2
CASSLGGSVHEQFF
TGTGCCAGCAGCTTGGGCGGGAGTGTCCATGAGCAGTTCTTC
>TRBV6-1|NA|TRBJ2-2|TRBD1
CASSHGQGAIGELFF
TGTGCCAGCAGCCACGGACAGGGGGCTATCGGGGAGCTGTTTTTT
>TRBV11-2|NA|TRBJ2-7|TRBD1
CASRPGQSYEQYF
TGTGCCAGCAGACCGGGACAGTCCTACGAGCAGTACTTC
>TRBV6-1|NA|TRBJ2-1|TRBD2
CASSEARTSGYNEQFF
TGTGCCAGCAGTGAAGCGAGGACTAGCGGTTACAATGAGCAGTTCTTC
>TRBV7-8|NA|TRBJ2-7|NA
CASSSRYEQYF
TGTGCCAGCAGCTCTCGCTACGAGCAGTACTTC
>TRBV2|NA|TRBJ2-2|NA
CASAWQGITGELFF
TGTGCCAGCGCATGGCAGGGAATCACCGGGGAGCTGTTTTTT